This T cell receptor (beta chain) was sequenced for a study of cytomegalovirus exposure and HLA in healthy donors. Study results and limitations: A later analysis reportedly found that, within productive TCRs, an Asian-associated ancestry cluster had fewer N-insertions than the mean observed across the roughly 610 donors.

Trimming took 6 bases from V and 3 from J, leaving 15 bases between them. The CDR3 extends over 14 amino acids. Germline CDR1 is SQVTM and CDR2 is ANQGSEA. On this clone: The antigen remains unidentified.

PCR primers comprised 60 Vbeta and 13 Jbeta primers. Measured with immunoSEQ multiplex PCR; TCRdb has only the in-frame clones, and not every one. In the table there are around 80,000 clones, 62% of which are singletons. This chain links TRBV29-1 with TRBJ2-1, with D possibly matching TRBD1 (6 bases). Sequencing was carried out using PBMCs. The source of this sequence is a male donor in good health and CMV-seropositive. The CDR3 region has the DNA TGCAGCGTGGATACCGGGACACACTACAATGAGCAGTTCTTC. Amino acid sequence: CSVDTGTHYNEQFF.